These 31 T cell receptor beta chains were all obtained from the same sample, sequenced in a study of blood T cell repertoires in COVID-19. Assay used: immunoSEQ multiplex PCR; TCRdb lists only in-frame clones, some missing. This table has around 59,000 clones, around 90% appearing once. The sequencing input was peripheral blood. These receptors came from a man aged 55 to 70 with acute or convalescent COVID-19.

The rearrangement links TRBV19 to TRBJ1-5, with 7 bases matching TRBD1. Germline loops: CDR1 LNHDA, CDR2 SQIVND (reference sequence). The CDR3 length is 15 residues. V shed 3 bases, J shed 7 bases, and the junction held 9 bases outside the gene matches. CDR3 loop: CASSMGVQGGQPQHF. As DNA, the CDR3 is TGTGCCAGTAGTATGGGTGTCCAGGGGGGCCAGCCCCAGCATTTT.

V is TRBV5-1 and J is TRBJ1-5; 7 nucleotides align to TRBD1. V shed 5 bases, J shed 7 bases, and the junction held 12 bases outside the gene matches. The CDR3 extends over 15 amino acids. Germline V gene sequence: CDR1 SGHRS, CDR2 YFSETQ. The CDR3 region has the DNA TGCGCCAGCAGTATTACAGGGGCCCAGGGACAGCCCCAGCATTTT. Translated: CASSITGAQGQPQHF.

This chain links TRBV5-1 with TRBJ2-7; 10 bases are shared with TRBD1. The V and J ends lost 4 bases and 5 bases, in that order; junction bases with no gene match: 6. Per germline, CDR1 SGHRS and CDR2 YFSETQ. The CDR3 is 14 residues long. CDR3 residues: CASSTAGQGNEQYF. The CDR3 nucleotides read TGCGCCAGCAGCACGGCGGGACAGGGGAACGAGCAGTACTTC. Full variable domain (missing parts from reference TRBV5-1 and TRBJ2-7): KAGVTQTPRYLIKTRGQQVTLSCSPISGHRSVSWYQQTPGQGLQFLFEYFSETQRNKGNFPGRFSGRQFSNSRSEMNVSTLELGDSALYLCASSTAGQGNEQYFGPGTRLTVT.

The V call is TRBV5-4, the J call TRBJ2-3; D unresolved. Trimming took 1 base from V and 6 from J, leaving 9 bases between them. In germline, CDR1 is SGHNT, CDR2 YYREEE (reference sequence). The CDR3 is 13 residues long. The CDR3 here is CASSLRSADTQYF. CDR3 DNA: TGTGCCAGCAGCTTGCGGAGTGCGGATACGCAGTATTTT.

The chain is built from TRBV19 and TRBJ1-5, with TRBD1 matching 9 bases. Per germline, CDR1 LNHDA and CDR2 SQIVND (reference sequence). The CDR3 spans 14 residues. The trim removed 6 bases at V and 3 bases at J, leaving 3 bases unmatched. The CDR3 here is CASSGTGFNQPQHF. The DNA for the CDR3 is TGTGCCAGTAGCGGGACAGGGTTCAATCAGCCCCAGCATTTT.

This clone was found once. The rearrangement joins TRBV28 to TRBJ2-5; tentatively, D is TRBD1 (6 bases). The germline gives CDR1 MDHEN, CDR2 SYDVKM. V was clipped by 6 bases and J by 5 bases, with 10 bases between them. The CDR3 is made up of 12 amino acids. CDR3 nucleotides: TGTGCCAGCAGCACCACAGGGGAGACCCAGTACTTC. Encoded protein: CASSTTGETQYF.

The V call is TRBV5-6, the J call TRBJ2-5, with TRBD2 identical over 12 bases. Germline V lookup: CDR1 SGHDT, CDR2 YYEEEE. V lost 0 bases and J lost 7; bases outside the gene matches: 7. The CDR3 extends over 16 amino acids. The CDR3, as DNA: TGTGCCAGCAGCTTGGCTAGCGGGAGGGCCGTTGGGACCCAGTACTTC. Encoded protein: CASSLASGRAVGTQYF.

V usage is TRBV9 and J usage is TRBJ2-7, with D perhaps matching TRBD1 (6 bases). V was pared by 1 base and J by 7 bases, with 15 bases between. The CDR3 spans 14 residues. CDR1 is SGDLS and CDR2 is YYNGEE in the germline V gene. The CDR3 nucleotides are TGTGCCAGCAGCGTACTCCGGGACATTGGGGAGCAGTACTTC. As protein: CASSVLRDIGEQYF.

In this sample, this clone turned up once. This chain joins TRBV29-1 and TRBJ1-3; 11 positions agree with TRBD1. Germline trimming cut 1 base from V and 3 bases from J; bases unmatched to any gene: 11. Per germline, CDR1 SQVTM and CDR2 ANQGSEA. This CDR3 has 18 residues. The CDR3 coding sequence is TGCAGCGTTGAAGGGGCAAGGACAGGGGGCCTGAGTGGAAACACCATATATTTT. Residues: CSVEGARTGGLSGNTIYF.

This clone was counted a single time. This chain joins TRBV28 and TRBJ1-5; the match to TRBD1 covers 8 bases. Germline loops: CDR1 MDHEN, CDR2 SYDVKM. The CDR3 runs to 14 residues. V shed 5 bases and J 4 bases; nucleotides not matched to a gene: 4. The CDR3 sequence: CASSIRQGNQPQHF. In nucleotides, the CDR3 is TGTGCCAGCAGTATTCGACAGGGGAATCAGCCCCAGCATTTT. Full variable domain (missing parts from reference TRBV28 and TRBJ1-5): DVKVTQSSRYLVKRTGEKVFLECVQDMDHENMFWYRQDPGLGLRLIYFSYDVKMKEKGDIPEGYSVSREKKERFSLILESASTNQTSMYLCASSIRQGNQPQHFGDGTRLSIL.

The chain is built from TRBV19 and TRBJ1-6; 10 bases line up with TRBD1. The CDR3 spans 14 residues. The junction had 1 base not matched to a gene; V was cut back by 3 bases and J by 8 bases. The germline V gene encodes CDR1 LNHDA and CDR2 SQIVND (reference sequence). The CDR3 nucleotides are TGTGCCAGTAGTATCGGGACAGGGGATTCACCCCTCCACTTT. Translating it yields CASSIGTGDSPLHF.

This sequence joins TRBV5-6 and TRBJ1-3; TRBD1 matches 7 bases. Trimming took 7 bases from V and 4 from J; bases not matched to a gene: 8. The CDR3 length is 14 residues. CDR1 is SGHDT and CDR2 is YYEEEE in the germline V gene. The CDR3 DNA reads as TGTGCCAGCGGGATGACAGGGTTAGGAAACACCATATATTTT. Translating it yields CASGMTGLGNTIYF.

V gene TRBV19 combines with J gene TRBJ2-5; possible D gene TRBD1, 5 bases. Trimming shortened V by 4 bases and J by 3 bases, and 12 bases separated the two germline ends. Germline V gene lookup returns CDR1 LNHDA and CDR2 SQIVND (reference sequence). The length of the CDR3 is 14 residues. CDR3 residues: CASSTGRDEETQYF. The DNA for the CDR3 is TGTGCCAGTAGTACTGGCAGGGATGAAGAGACCCAGTACTTC.

This chain uses TRBV5-4 with TRBJ1-2; D might be TRBD1 (6 bases). The germline V gene encodes CDR1 SGHNT and CDR2 YYREEE (reference sequence). This CDR3 is 15 amino acids long. The germline V and J ends were trimmed by 4 bases and 4 bases, with 17 bases remaining between them. The CDR3 loop is CASSQGGARGYGYTF. The CDR3 DNA reads TGTGCCAGCAGCCAAGGGGGGGCGCGTGGCTATGGCTACACCTTC.

This chain connects TRBV27 to TRBJ1-5; 8 nucleotides line up with TRBD1. Germline CDR1 and CDR2: MNHEY and SMNVEV (reference sequence). The CDR3 runs to 14 residues. V gave up 4 bases and J gave up 7 bases; unmatched junction bases: 6. This CDR3 is CASSSTGGRQPQHF. The DNA for the CDR3 is TGTGCCAGCAGTTCCACAGGGGGGAGACAGCCCCAGCATTTT.

This rearrangement joins TRBV6-5 to TRBJ2-7; 8 bases align to TRBD1. With 10 bases clipped from V and 7 bases from J, the junction kept 18 bases outside the gene matches. The CDR3 is 15 residues long. Germline CDR1 is MNHEY and CDR2 is SVGAGI. CDR3 in DNA: TGTGCCACCCAATGGTTACAGGGGGGTTTCTCAGAGCAGTACTTC. It yields the protein CATQWLQGGFSEQYF.

This rearrangement joins TRBV28 to TRBJ1-2, with TRBD1 matching 7 bases. The CDR3 runs to 16 residues. The germline gives CDR1 MDHEN, CDR2 SYDVKM. J gave up 0 bases and V 6 bases, and 10 bases lay outside the gene matches. The CDR3 spells CASSPPGQETNYGYTF. CDR3 nucleotides: TGTGCCAGCAGCCCCCCCGGACAGGAAACTAACTATGGCTACACCTTC.

V usage is TRBV19 and J usage is TRBJ2-5; 12 nucleotides align to TRBD1. The ends lost 6 bases at V and 5 bases at J; junction bases unmatched: 10. CDR3 length equals 16 residues. Looked up from germline, CDR1 is LNHDA and CDR2 is SQIVND (reference sequence). CDR3 nucleotide sequence: TGTGCCAGTAGACTTGGGACAGGGGGCGTTGGGGAGACCCAGTACTTC. Translated, it gives CASRLGTGGVGETQYF.

The rearrangement joins TRBV5-6 to TRBJ2-7; 9 bases are a match to TRBD1. The CDR3 is 14 amino acids. Trimming removed 2 bases from V and 6 bases from J; junction bases left unmatched: 6. CDR1 is SGHDT, CDR2 YYEEEE, per germline. DNA for the CDR3: TGTGCCAGCAGCTTTGGGGACAGGGCGGGCGAGCAGTACTTC. This codes for CASSFGDRAGEQYF. The whole variable domain, remainder taken from reference TRBV5-6 and TRBJ2-7, is DAGVTQSPTHLIKTRGQQVTLRCSPKSGHDTVSWYQQALGQGPQFIFQYYEEEERQRGNFPDRFSGHQFPNYSSELNVNALLLGDSALYLCASSFGDRAGEQYFGPGTRLTVT.

This chain joins TRBV7-8 and TRBJ2-7; TRBD1 agrees at 9 bases. Trimming at V came to 0 bases and at J to 2 bases, leaving 2 bases not matched to a gene. The CDR3 consists of 15 residues. Per the germline V gene, CDR1 is SGHVS and CDR2 is FQNEAQ. The CDR3 sequence is CASSLAGQGAYEQYF. The CDR3 DNA is TGTGCCAGCAGCTTAGCGGGACAGGGCGCCTACGAGCAGTACTTC.

The V gene is TRBV28, the J gene TRBJ2-5; 9 bases match TRBD2. Germline assignment: CDR1 MDHEN and CDR2 SYDVKM. Trimming removed 7 bases from V and 4 bases from J; junction bases left unmatched: 4. This CDR3 has 13 amino acids. The DNA of the CDR3 is TGTGCCAGCAAACTAGCGGGTTTAGAGACCCAGTACTTC. Translated, it gives CASKLAGLETQYF.

Only one count was recorded for this clone. V gene TRBV18 combines with J gene TRBJ2-5, with D possibly TRBD2 on 5 matching bases. The germline CDR1 and CDR2 sequences are KGHSH and LQKENI. This CDR3 contains 13 residues. The V end was cut by 3 bases, the J end by 5 bases, with 10 bases between. CDR3 in DNA: TGTGCCAGCTCACCCCCCGAGCGGGAGACCCAGTACTTC. Protein sequence: CASSPPERETQYF.

The V and J genes are TRBV7-2 and TRBJ2-7; the D gene is possibly TRBD1 (5 bases). This CDR3 spans 14 amino acids. Germline V gene lookup returns CDR1 SGHTA and CDR2 FQGNSA. V was shortened by 2 bases and J by 2 bases, with 10 bases between the two germline ends. The chain's CDR3 is CASSLSDMAYEQYF. Written as DNA, the CDR3 is TGTGCCAGCAGCTTATCGGACATGGCCTACGAGCAGTACTTC.

The chain carries TRBV12-3 or TRBV12-4 and TRBJ2-1; TRBD2 is a possible D gene (5 bases). The V gene lost 2 bases and the J gene lost 6 bases, with 5 bases spanning the gap. This CDR3 contains 12 residues. The CDR3 protein is CASSLRGNEQFF. The CDR3 DNA reads as TGTGCCAGCAGTTTACGGGGCAATGAGCAGTTCTTC.

The chain has TRBV12-3 or TRBV12-4 and TRBJ2-7; D unresolved. CDR3 length equals 13 residues. Between the trimmed V and J ends, which lost 6 bases and 0 bases, there was a span of 9 bases. CDR3 protein: CASSQAVSYEQYF. CDR3 bases: TGTGCCAGCAGCCAGGCTGTCTCCTACGAGCAGTACTTC.

This chain joins TRBV18 and TRBJ1-4; D might be TRBD1 (6 bases). V was trimmed by 10 bases and J by 6 bases, leaving 18 bases between them. Germline CDR1 KGHSH, CDR2 LQKENI. This CDR3 region has 14 residues. The CDR3 region has the DNA TGTGCCACCACACGAGGGGGTGTGGATGAAAAACTGTTTTTT. Its translation is CATTRGGVDEKLFF. Full variable domain (rest looked up from reference TRBV18 and TRBJ1-4): NAGVMQNPRHLVRRRGQEARLRCSPMKGHSHVYWYRQLPEEGLKFMVYLQKENIIDESGMPKERFSAEFPKEGPSILRIQQVVRGDSAAYFCATTRGGVDEKLFFGSGTQLSVL.

The chain links TRBV7-2 to TRBJ1-1, with D possibly TRBD1 on 5 matching bases. The length of the CDR3 is 14 residues. Per germline, CDR1 SGHTA and CDR2 FQGNSA. V lost 6 bases, J lost 0 bases, and 11 bases lay in between. The CDR3 spells CASRWGRVNTEAFF. CDR3 nucleotide sequence: TGTGCCAGCAGGTGGGGCAGGGTGAACACTGAAGCTTTCTTT.

J is TRBJ2-1 and V is TRBV28; maybe TRBD2 (6 bases). Trimming removed 7 bases from V and 8 bases from J, with 18 bases in between. The CDR3 spans 14 residues. The V gene's germline CDR1 is MDHEN and CDR2 SYDVKM. CDR3 loop: CASTGGMGSDEQFF. The CDR3 DNA is TGTGCCAGCACCGGCGGGATGGGTTCGGATGAGCAGTTCTTC.

The rearrangement joins TRBV4-1 to TRBJ1-5; no clear D. Trimming removed 4 bases from V and 6 bases from J, with 10 bases in between. The CDR3 loop spans 13 amino acids. Germline V gives CDR1 MGHRA, CDR2 YSYEKL. The DNA of the CDR3 is TGCGCCAGCAGCCCCCCGGGTCGTCAGCCCCAGCATTTT. It is translated as CASSPPGRQPQHF.

The sample holds one count of this clone. This chain links TRBV7-3 with TRBJ2-6, with TRBD1 as a possible D gene (7 bases). Trimming cost V 1 base and J 2 bases, with 15 bases left between them. This CDR3 comprises 18 residues. The germline gives CDR1 SGHTA, CDR2 FQGTGA. CDR3 bases: TGTGCCAGCAGCTTAAACCAACGCGGGACAGCTGGGGCCAACGTCCTGACTTTC. It is translated as CASSLNQRGTAGANVLTF.

This chain links TRBV28 with TRBJ2-5, with D perhaps TRBD1 (6 bases). The germline V gene has CDR1 MDHEN and CDR2 SYDVKM. The CDR3 extends over 13 amino acids. V shed 3 bases and J shed 2 bases, with 7 bases lying between them. The CDR3, as DNA: TGTGCCAGCAGTTTCGGGACACAAGAGACCCAGTACTTC. Translation: CASSFGTQETQYF.